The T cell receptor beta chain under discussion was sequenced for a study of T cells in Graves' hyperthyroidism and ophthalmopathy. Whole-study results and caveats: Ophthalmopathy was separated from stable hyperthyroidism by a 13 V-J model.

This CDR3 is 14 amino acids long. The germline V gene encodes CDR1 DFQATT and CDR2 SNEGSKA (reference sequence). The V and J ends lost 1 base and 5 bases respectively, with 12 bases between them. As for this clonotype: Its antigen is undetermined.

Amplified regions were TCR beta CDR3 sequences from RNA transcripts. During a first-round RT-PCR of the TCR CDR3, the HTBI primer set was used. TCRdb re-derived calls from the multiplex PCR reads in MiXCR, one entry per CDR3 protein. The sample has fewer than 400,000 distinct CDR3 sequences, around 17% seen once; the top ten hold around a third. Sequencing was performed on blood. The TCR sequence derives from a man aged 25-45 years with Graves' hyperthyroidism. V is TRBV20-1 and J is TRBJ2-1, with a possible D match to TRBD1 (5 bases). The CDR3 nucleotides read TGCAGTGCTAGAGGGGCAGGGCACAACAATGAGCAGTTCTTC. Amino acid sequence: CSARGAGHNNEQFF.